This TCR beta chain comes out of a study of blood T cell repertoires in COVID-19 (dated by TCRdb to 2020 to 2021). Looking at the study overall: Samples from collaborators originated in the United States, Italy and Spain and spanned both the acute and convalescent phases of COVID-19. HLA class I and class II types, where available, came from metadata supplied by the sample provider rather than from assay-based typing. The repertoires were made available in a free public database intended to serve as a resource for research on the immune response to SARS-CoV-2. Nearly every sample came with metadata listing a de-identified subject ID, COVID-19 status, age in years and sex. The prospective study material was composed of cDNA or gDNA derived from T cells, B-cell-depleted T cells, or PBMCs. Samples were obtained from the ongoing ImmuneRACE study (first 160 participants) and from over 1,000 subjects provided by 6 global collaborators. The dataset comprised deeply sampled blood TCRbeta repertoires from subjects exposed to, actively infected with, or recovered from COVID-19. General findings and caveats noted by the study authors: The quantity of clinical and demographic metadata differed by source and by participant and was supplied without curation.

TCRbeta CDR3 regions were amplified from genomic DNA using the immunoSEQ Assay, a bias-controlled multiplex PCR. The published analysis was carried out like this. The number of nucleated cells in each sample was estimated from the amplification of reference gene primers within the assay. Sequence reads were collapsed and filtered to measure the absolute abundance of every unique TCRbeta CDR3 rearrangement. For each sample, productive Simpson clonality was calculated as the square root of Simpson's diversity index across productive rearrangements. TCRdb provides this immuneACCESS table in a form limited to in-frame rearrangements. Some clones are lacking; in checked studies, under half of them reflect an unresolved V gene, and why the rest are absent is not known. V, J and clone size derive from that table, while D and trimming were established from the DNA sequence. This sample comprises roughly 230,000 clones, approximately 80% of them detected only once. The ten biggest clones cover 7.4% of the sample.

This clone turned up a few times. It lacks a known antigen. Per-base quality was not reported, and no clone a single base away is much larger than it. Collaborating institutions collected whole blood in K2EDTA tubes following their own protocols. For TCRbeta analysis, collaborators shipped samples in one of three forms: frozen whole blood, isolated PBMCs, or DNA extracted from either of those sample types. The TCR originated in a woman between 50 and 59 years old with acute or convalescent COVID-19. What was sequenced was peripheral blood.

The DNA sequence reads TGTGCCAGCTCACCACCGCGGACAGGGCCGTTCACCGGGGAGCTGTTTTTT. Translation gives CASSPPRTGPFTGELFF. The V and J segments used are TRBV18 and TRBJ2-2; a stretch of 8 junction bases matches TRBD1. CDR1 and CDR2 (KGHSH, LQKENI) derive from the germline V gene. The junction shows trimming of 0 bases on V and 4 bases on J, and the gene matches do not reach 7 bases of it. The CDR3 spans 17 residues, from the cysteine through the phenylalanine. The retained sequence is limited to the CDR3, 51 bases, with the frame set at the first base.